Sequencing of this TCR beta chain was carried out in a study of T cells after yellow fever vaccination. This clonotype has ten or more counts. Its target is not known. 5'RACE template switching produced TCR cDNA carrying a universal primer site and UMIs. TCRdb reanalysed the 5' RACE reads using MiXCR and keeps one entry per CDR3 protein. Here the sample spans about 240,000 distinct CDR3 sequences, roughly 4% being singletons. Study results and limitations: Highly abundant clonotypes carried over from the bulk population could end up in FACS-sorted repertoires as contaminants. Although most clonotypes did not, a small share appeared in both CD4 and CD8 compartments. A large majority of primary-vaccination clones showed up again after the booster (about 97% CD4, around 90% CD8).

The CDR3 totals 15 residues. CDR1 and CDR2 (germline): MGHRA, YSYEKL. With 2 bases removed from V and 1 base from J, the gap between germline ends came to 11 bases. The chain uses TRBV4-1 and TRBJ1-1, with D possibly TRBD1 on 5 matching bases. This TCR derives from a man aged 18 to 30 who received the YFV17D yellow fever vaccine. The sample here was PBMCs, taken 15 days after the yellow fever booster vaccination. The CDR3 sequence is CASSQRQIQNTEAFF. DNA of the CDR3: TGCGCCAGCAGCCAACGACAGATCCAGAACACTGAAGCTTTCTTT.